In its sample, the clone carrying this T cell receptor (beta chain) was seen once. The entry originates in a study of blood T cell repertoires in COVID-19. Looking at the study overall: Samples of COVID-19 (acute and convalescent) were obtained from the United States, Italy and Spain. PBMCs, B-cell-depleted T cells, or T cells were the source of the cDNA or gDNA that made up the material.

TCRdb's copy holds only in-frame clones and misses some; the assay was immunoSEQ multiplex PCR. The sample carries 150,000 to 180,000 clones, about 89% recorded once. The CDR3 is 13 amino acids. Germline CDR1 reads SGHTA; CDR2 reads FQGTGA. V was shortened by 6 bases and J by 10 bases, with 16 bases between the two germline ends. The rearrangement uses TRBV7-3 and TRBJ2-1, with D perhaps matching TRBD2 (6 bases). The sequenced sample was peripheral blood. The source is a man aged 50 to 59 with acute or convalescent COVID-19. The CDR3: CASSHGGGNEQFF. The DNA of the CDR3 is TGTGCCAGCAGTCATGGTGGGGGGAACGAGCAGTTCTTC.